The T cell receptor (beta chain) under discussion was sequenced for a study of blood T cell repertoires in COVID-19. Trimming took off 0 bases at V and 6 bases at J, with 9 bases between the two ends. The germline CDR1 and CDR2 sequences are ENHRY and SYGVKD. This CDR3 region has 15 residues. Repertoires were generated with immunoSEQ multiplex PCR, while TCRdb's copy carries only in-frame clones and drops some. The sample includes approximately 250,000 clones, around 80% of them seen just once. The sequenced sample consisted of PBMCs or T cells enriched from blood (not recorded which). The clonotype comes from a man aged 30 to 45 with acute COVID-19. The chain has TRBV10-3 and TRBJ1-6; TRBD1 might be the D (5 bases). The chain's CDR3 is CAISESAGANSPLHF. The CDR3, as DNA: TGTGCCATCAGTGAGTCGGCTGGGGCTAATTCACCCCTCCACTTT.